This T cell receptor (beta chain) was documented in a study of cytotoxic CD8 clonotypes in ibrutinib-treated CLL. Study overall: Response samples were taken after a median of approximately 12 months on treatment, range 6 to 36. The samples contained 255,043 productive templates on average. They also contained an average of 94,082 productive rearrangements. Whole-study findings and limits: Stable or contracted on treatment, public clonotypes were also uncommon.

CDR1 is GTSNPN and CDR2 is SVGIG in the germline V gene (reference sequence). This CDR3 has 14 residues. The V and J ends lost 0 bases and 3 bases respectively, with 12 bases between them. A remark on this clone: Its antigen is unknown.

The method was immunoSEQ multiplex PCR; TCRdb's version includes in-frame clones alone and lacks a portion of them. The repertoire includes roughly 150,000 clones, 88% of them detected once, and about 2.9% sits in the top ten. This sequence joins TRBV30 and TRBJ2-7, with D perhaps matching TRBD2 (6 bases). The clonotype comes from a human donor with chronic lymphocytic leukemia. Specimen: PBMCs, collected at disease progression, from a patient treated with ibrutinib. The CDR3 reads CAWSVGLRDYEQYF. Written as DNA, the CDR3 is TGTGCCTGGAGTGTAGGTTTGCGGGACTACGAGCAGTACTTC.